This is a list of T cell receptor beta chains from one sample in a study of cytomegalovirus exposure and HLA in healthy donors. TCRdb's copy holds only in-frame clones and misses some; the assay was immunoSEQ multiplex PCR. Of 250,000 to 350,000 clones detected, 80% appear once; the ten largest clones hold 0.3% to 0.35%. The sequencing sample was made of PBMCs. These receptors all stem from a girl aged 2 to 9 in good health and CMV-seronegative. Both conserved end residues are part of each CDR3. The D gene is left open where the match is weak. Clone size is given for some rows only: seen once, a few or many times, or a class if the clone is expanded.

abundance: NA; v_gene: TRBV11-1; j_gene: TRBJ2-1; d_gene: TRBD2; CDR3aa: CASSPDGTRPYNEQFF; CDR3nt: TGTGCCAGCAGCCCCGATGGGACTAGGCCCTACAATGAGCAGTTCTTC
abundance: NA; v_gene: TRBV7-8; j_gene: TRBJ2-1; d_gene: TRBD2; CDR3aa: CASSRAGAARYNEQFF; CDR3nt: TGTGCCAGCAGTCGAGCGGGAGCCGCACGCTACAATGAGCAGTTCTTC
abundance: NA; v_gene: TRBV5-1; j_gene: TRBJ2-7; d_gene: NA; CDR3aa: CASRRVREPSYEQYF; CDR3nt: TGCGCCAGCAGACGCGTCCGGGAGCCCTCCTACGAGCAGTACTTC
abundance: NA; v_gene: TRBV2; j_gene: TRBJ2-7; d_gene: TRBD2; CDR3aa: CASSGRGEQYF; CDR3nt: TGTGCCAGCAGTGGGCGGGGGGAGCAGTACTTC
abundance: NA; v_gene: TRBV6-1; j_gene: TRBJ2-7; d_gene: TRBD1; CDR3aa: CASTRQGLSYEQYF; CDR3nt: TGTGCCAGCACGCGACAGGGCCTCTCCTACGAGCAGTACTTC
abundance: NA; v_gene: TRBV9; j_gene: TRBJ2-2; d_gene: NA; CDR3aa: CASSVPAGKLFF; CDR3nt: TGTGCCAGCAGCGTCCCGGCCGGGAAGCTGTTTTTT
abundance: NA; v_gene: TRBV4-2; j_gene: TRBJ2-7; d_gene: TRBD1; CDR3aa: CASSQDPWQGAYEQYF; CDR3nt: TGTGCCAGCAGCCAAGACCCTTGGCAGGGGGCCTACGAGCAGTACTTC
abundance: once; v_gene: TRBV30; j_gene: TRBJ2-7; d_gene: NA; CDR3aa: CAWKLRGLSYEQYF; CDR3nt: TGTGCCTGGAAACTAAGGGGTTTGAGCTACGAGCAGTACTTC
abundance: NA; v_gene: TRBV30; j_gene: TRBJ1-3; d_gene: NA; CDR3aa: CAWTGGLSGNTIYF; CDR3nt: TGTGCCTGGACGGGGGGCCTCTCTGGAAACACCATATATTTT
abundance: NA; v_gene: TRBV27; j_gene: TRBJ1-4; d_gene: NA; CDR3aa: CASSRATQGTNEKLFF; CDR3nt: TGTGCCAGCAGTCGGGCTACGCAGGGAACTAATGAAAAACTGTTTTTT
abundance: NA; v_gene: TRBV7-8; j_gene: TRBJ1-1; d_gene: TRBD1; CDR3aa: CASSFKGAGRVNTEAFF; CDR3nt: TGTGCCAGCAGCTTCAAGGGGGCCGGCAGGGTGAACACTGAAGCTTTCTTT
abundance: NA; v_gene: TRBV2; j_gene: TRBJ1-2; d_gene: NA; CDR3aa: CASSRSEGDYGYTF; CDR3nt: TGTGCCAGCAGCCGGAGCGAGGGAGACTATGGCTACACCTTC
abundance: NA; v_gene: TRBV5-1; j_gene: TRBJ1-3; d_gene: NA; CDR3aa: CASSVDKGNTIYF; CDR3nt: TGCGCCAGCAGCGTGGACAAGGGAAACACCATATATTTT
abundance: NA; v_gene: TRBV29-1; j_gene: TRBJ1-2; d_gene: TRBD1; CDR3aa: CSVADRAGYTF; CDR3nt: TGCAGCGTGGCCGACAGGGCGGGCTACACCTTC